This entry describes one TCR beta chain. Its antigen is still unknown. Within one base of it there is no much larger clone, and no base qualities were kept. Via the germline V gene, CDR1 is SGHTA and CDR2 FQGNSA. V drops 5 bases and J drops 2 bases, leaving 15 bases in between. The CDR3, from cysteine to phenylalanine, totals 15 residues. Left in the record is the CDR3 DNA by itself, 45 bases read in frame from the first base. Systemically healthy Caucasian individuals from Russia, approximately 39 in total and aged about 6 to 95 years, were included as donors. Each donor gave ten milliliters of peripheral blood, collected into EDTA-treated Vacutainer tubes. Ficoll-Paque density-gradient centrifugation was used to isolate PBMCs, with at least 7 million per sample. Total RNA was extracted from PBMCs with Trizol reagent, with at least 6 micrograms obtained per sample. For every donor, an aliquot of PBMCs went through flow cytometry to measure the percentages of naive CD45RAhigh/CD27high T cells.

Receptors were amplified or captured by 5' RACE. These reads were obtained on an Illumina HiSeq 2500. The second PCR ran for roughly 7 to 11 cycles and used a J-beta primer mix along with a sample-barcoded 5' primer. A unique molecular identifier was introduced onto each TCR beta cDNA molecule by a template-switch 5' adaptor carrying 12 random nucleotides. Each sample yielded at least 2.5 million CDR3-containing paired-end reads. First-strand cDNA synthesis was performed from all RNA using the Mint cDNA synthesis kit, with priming by a TRBC-specific oligonucleotide. Following uracil-DNA glycosylase treatment, a first 18-cycle PCR with universal primers M1SS and BC2_uni_R was performed on all cDNA. The paper's data handling went like this. Normalization of each sample was performed by random selection of 1 million high-quality reads, each carrying a distinct molecular identifier. Reads sharing molecular identifiers were discarded rather than binned into consensus sequences. MiTCR, set to a Q25 quality threshold and the strictest error-elimination algorithm, was used for CDR3 identification, clonotype clustering and error correction. A nonparametric unseen species model with Euler transformation was used to estimate a lower bound on total TCR beta diversity. TCRdb reran the public reads through fastp at Q25 and MiXCR, keeping productive beta chains. For every CDR3 protein sequence, its rows merge into one entry that carries the most common genes and DNA. What appears here as the V and J calls and clone size reflects TCRdb's work, not the paper's. The sample data list 790,000 or so distinct CDR3 sequences, and about 61% of these were observed just once. Around a quarter of the sample goes to the ten largest clones.

The data originate from a study of blood T cells in healthy people across ages (dated by TCRdb to 2013 to 2016). Broadly, across the study: Template switching captured roughly one uniquely barcoded TCR beta cDNA molecule per two T cells in model experiments. Age-related changes in TCR beta repertoire diversity were measured in the study by deep sequencing normalized with unique cDNA molecular identifiers. The donors were divided into four age groups: young (average 16 years), middle-aged (about 41), aged (approximately 62) and long-lived (roughly 82). Donors of different ages were randomly distributed across sequencing lanes to avoid experimental bias. Two additional independent replicas of 1 million unique cDNA reads from the same blood draw were analyzed for two donors (one aged 18 to 30 and one aged 80 or older). On the study overall, not on this receptor specifically: Estimates of total diversity based on one million sequenced T cells were regarded as lower bounds and as underestimates. Observed TCR beta diversity per million T cells fell roughly linearly with age, and a significant reduction was already apparent by age about 43. Because profiling used bulk unsorted PBMCs, naive and antigen-experienced compartments could not be compared conclusively. Observed TCR beta diversity correlated strongly with the percentage of naive T cells measured by flow cytometry. Donor CMV infection status was unknown, potentially confounding age-related changes in expanded clonotypes. Compared with the aged group, the long-lived group had more naive CD4+ T cells, fewer expanded clones and increased TCR diversity, a pattern suggesting age selection.

The receptor was derived from a man in his forties in good health. The source material was blood. The V and J segments used are TRBV7-2 and TRBJ1-2, with no confidently assigned D gene. The DNA reads TGTGCCAGCAGCCTCAACCCGACCGAAAACTATGGCTACACCTTC. This encodes CASSLNPTENYGYTF.